One and the same sample provided the 25 T cell receptor beta chains below, sequenced in a study of OX40 agonist ivuxolimab in advanced cancers. Sequencing was performed with immunoSEQ multiplex PCR; in TCRdb, only in-frame clones are kept and a portion is missing. The sample has about 20,000 clones, over 75% seen once. This specimen consisted of CD4+ or CD8+ T cells sorted from blood, obtained in a trial of the OX40 agonist ivuxolimab. Receptor source: an adult with an advanced solid tumor such as melanoma, head and neck, liver or kidney cancer.

The gene calls are TRBV6-6 and TRBJ2-1; 7 bases are a match to TRBD2. The CDR3 has 14 residues. Germline trimming cut 7 bases from V and 6 bases from J; bases unmatched to any gene: 9. Germline V CDR1 and CDR2: MNHNY, SVGAGI (reference sequence). The CDR3 nucleotides read TGTGCCAGCATTCCCTCCTGGACTAGCAATGAGCAGTTCTTC. Protein sequence: CASIPSWTSNEQFF.

This chain uses TRBV6-1 with TRBJ2-5; maybe TRBD2 (7 bases). The CDR3 covers 15 residues. Trimming stripped 7 bases from V and 1 base from J, with 16 bases between. Germline V gene data show CDR1 as MNHNS and CDR2 as SASEGT. The CDR3 reads CASIPPGGPQETQYF. DNA of the CDR3: TGTGCCAGCATACCCCCCGGGGGGCCCCAAGAGACCCAGTACTTC.

The chain has TRBV9 and TRBJ2-3; 10 positions match TRBD2. Germline trimming cut 7 bases from V and 5 bases from J; bases unmatched to any gene: 7. This CDR3 contains 14 residues. Germline assignment: CDR1 SGDLS and CDR2 YYNGEE. The CDR3 loop reads CASQAGGPGDTQYF. In nucleotides, the CDR3 is TGTGCCAGCCAAGCGGGGGGGCCTGGAGATACGCAGTATTTT.

The rearrangement links TRBV5-4 to TRBJ2-7; 8 positions agree with TRBD2. With V trimmed by 4 bases and J by 5 bases, 14 bases remained unmatched. Per germline, CDR1 SGHNT and CDR2 YYREEE (reference sequence). CDR3 length: 16 amino acids. The DNA of the CDR3 is TGTGCCAGCAGCGACTACTACAGCGGGGGACCTAACGAGCAGTACTTC. Amino acid sequence: CASSDYYSGGPNEQYF.

The genes are TRBV9 and TRBJ2-3; D is perhaps TRBD1 or TRBD2 (5 bases each). CDR3 length: 17 amino acids. CDR1 is SGDLS, CDR2 YYNGEE, per germline. Trimming shortened V by 3 bases and J by 2 bases, and 19 bases separated the two germline ends. As DNA, the CDR3 is TGTGCCAGCAGCGGACCGGGGCAACTCACACCCACAGATACGCAGTATTTT. It encodes CASSGPGQLTPTDTQYF.

J is TRBJ1-6 and V is TRBV7-9; D not resolved. The CDR3 contains 18 residues. Germline V lookup: CDR1 SEHNR, CDR2 FQNEAQ (reference sequence). V was cut by 4 bases and J by 0 bases, with 16 bases left in between. CDR3: CASSSLEPESSYNSPLHF. In DNA form, the CDR3 reads TGTGCCAGCAGCTCGCTCGAGCCCGAGAGCTCCTATAATTCACCCCTCCACTTT.

The chain has TRBV19 and TRBJ2-3; D is unresolved. The length of the CDR3 is 14 residues. Trimming shortened V by 5 bases and J by 1 base, and 10 bases separated the two germline ends. The germline CDR1 and CDR2 sequences are LNHDA and SQIVND (reference sequence). CDR3 coding DNA: TGTGCCAGTAGTCTTCGTCAACGCACAGATACGCAGTATTTT. This sequence encodes CASSLRQRTDTQYF.

The chain uses TRBV2 and TRBJ2-7, with D hard to call. V lost 6 bases and J 0 bases, leaving 3 bases between the germline ends. This CDR3 is built from 11 residues. The V gene's germline CDR1 is SNHLY and CDR2 FYNNEI. CDR3 amino acids: CASSYSYEQYF. The CDR3 nucleotides are TGTGCCAGCAGCTACTCCTACGAGCAGTACTTC.

V is TRBV6-5 and J is TRBJ1-5; D is undetermined. Trimming stripped 3 bases from V and 4 bases from J, with 10 bases between. In germline, CDR1 is MNHEY, CDR2 SVGAGI. CDR3 size: 14 residues. CDR3 bases: TGTGCCAGCAGTTATCTCGGCACAAATCAGCCCCAGCATTTT. The encoded protein is CASSYLGTNQPQHF.

The chain links TRBV9 to TRBJ2-7; D is tentatively TRBD1 or TRBD2 (5 bases each). The CDR3 totals 14 residues. CDR1 is SGDLS, CDR2 YYNGEE, per germline. Trimming removed 4 bases at V and 2 bases at J, with 13 bases between. CDR3 DNA: TGTGCCAGCAGCAACTGGGACGGCCCCTACGAGCAGTACTTC. Translation gives CASSNWDGPYEQYF. Full variable domain (rest looked up from reference TRBV9 and TRBJ2-7): DSGVTQTPKHLITATGQRVTLRCSPRSGDLSVYWYQQSLDQGLQFLIQYYNGEERAKGNILERFSAQQFPDLHSELNLSSLELGDSALYFCASSNWDGPYEQYFGPGTRLTVT.

The genes are TRBV7-2 and TRBJ1-6; the D gene is possibly TRBD1 (6 bases). Trimming shortened V by 5 bases and J by 9 bases, and 17 bases separated the two germline ends. Germline loops: CDR1 SGHTA, CDR2 FQGNSA. The CDR3 consists of 15 residues. Here the CDR3 reads CASSRETGGGSPLHF. The CDR3 coding sequence is TGTGCCAGCAGCCGAGAGACAGGAGGGGGTTCACCCCTCCACTTT.

The chain joins TRBV5-1 to TRBJ1-1; TRBD1 is a possible D gene (5 bases). Germline V gene data show CDR1 as SGHRS and CDR2 as YFSETQ. The CDR3 consists of 14 residues. Trimming left V 2 bases short and J 1 base short, with 9 bases between. CDR3 in amino acids: CASSFRDRNTEAFF. In DNA form, the CDR3 reads TGCGCCAGCAGCTTCAGAGACAGGAACACTGAAGCTTTCTTT.

The rearrangement links TRBV5-1 to TRBJ2-7; possibly TRBD1 for D (6 bases). Trimming stripped 2 bases from V and 0 bases from J, with 12 bases between. The germline CDR1 and CDR2 sequences are SGHRS and YFSETQ. The CDR3 spans 15 residues. In DNA form, the CDR3 reads TGCGCCAGCAGCTTAGAAGGGGGTCCCTCCTACGAGCAGTACTTC. Residues: CASSLEGGPSYEQYF.

CDR3 nucleotide sequence: TGTGCCAGCAGTATTCCGTTGACTGAAGCTTTCTTT. Its translation: CASSIPLTEAFF. The chain employs TRBV2 and TRBJ1-1; D call uncertain. The CDR3 contains 12 residues. Trimming removed 5 bases from V and 5 bases from J, with 9 bases in between. Germline values: CDR1 SNHLY, CDR2 FYNNEI.

J is TRBJ1-1 and V is TRBV6-1, with TRBD1 identical over 7 bases. With V trimmed by 4 bases and J by 10 bases, 9 bases remained unmatched. Germline CDR1 and CDR2: MNHNS and SASEGT. The CDR3 runs to 13 residues. The CDR3 DNA reads TGTGCCAGCAGTGGACGGCAGGGGGATACAGCTTTCTTT. Encoded protein: CASSGRQGDTAFF.

The chain carries TRBV9 and TRBJ2-7; TRBD1 matches 7 bases. J lost 0 bases, V lost 5 bases, and 2 bases had no gene match. This CDR3 spans 13 amino acids. Germline values: CDR1 SGDLS, CDR2 YYNGEE. The CDR3, as DNA: TGTGCCAGCAGGGGACAGCACTCCTACGAGCAGTACTTC. Its translation: CASRGQHSYEQYF. Full variable domain (remainder filled in from reference TRBV9 and TRBJ2-7): DSGVTQTPKHLITATGQRVTLRCSPRSGDLSVYWYQQSLDQGLQFLIQYYNGEERAKGNILERFSAQQFPDLHSELNLSSLELGDSALYFCASRGQHSYEQYFGPGTRLTVT.

CDR3 in DNA: TGTGCCAGCAGTTTTCCAGGGCCGAACACTGAAGCTTTCTTT. Translated: CASSFPGPNTEAFF. This sequence joins TRBV6-5 and TRBJ1-1, with D tentatively TRBD1 (5 bases). The CDR3 consists of 14 residues. The germline V gene encodes CDR1 MNHEY and CDR2 SVGAGI. V was cut by 4 bases and J by 1 base, with 10 bases left in between.

The CDR3 bases are TGTGCCAGCAGCTGGGGGCAGGATGAGTCACCCCTCCACTTT. This codes for CASSWGQDESPLHF. The chain uses TRBV5-4 and TRBJ1-6, with D possibly TRBD1 on 6 matching bases. Germline loops: CDR1 SGHNT, CDR2 YYREEE (reference sequence). The CDR3 is 14 amino acids. V was cut by 3 bases and J by 10 bases, with 14 bases left in between.

The chain joins TRBV10-2 to TRBJ2-7, with 12 bases fitting TRBD1. The CDR3 contains 15 residues. CDR1 is WSHSY and CDR2 is SAAADI in the germline V gene. V was pared by 8 bases and J by 7 bases, with 12 bases of the junction left unmatched. The CDR3 coding sequence is TGCGCCAGCTCTGGGCGGGACAGGGGGCCGGGGGAGCAGTACTTC. It encodes CASSGRDRGPGEQYF.

V gene TRBV12-5 combines with J gene TRBJ1-4; D ambiguous. In germline, CDR1 is LGHNT, CDR2 FRNRAP. Trimming shortened V by 1 base and J by 5 bases, and 8 bases separated the two germline ends. The CDR3 is made up of 14 amino acids. In DNA, the CDR3 is TGTGCTAGTGGTTTGGGGGTGGGAAATGAAAAACTGTTTTTT. It codes for CASGLGVGNEKLFF.

V gene TRBV5-6 combines with J gene TRBJ2-3; 7 bases are shared with TRBD2. CDR1 is SGHDT and CDR2 is YYEEEE in the germline V gene. CDR3 size: 14 residues. With 3 bases clipped from V and 5 bases from J, the junction kept 6 bases outside the gene matches. CDR3 in amino acids: CASSSSGEGDTQYF. Here the CDR3 DNA reads TGTGCCAGCAGCTCGAGCGGGGAGGGAGATACGCAGTATTTT.

The rearrangement uses TRBV28 and TRBJ2-4, with 9 bases fitting TRBD1. V gave up 1 base and J gave up 4 bases; unmatched junction bases: 8. The germline CDR1 and CDR2 sequences are MDHEN and SYDVKM. The CDR3 contains 17 residues. CDR3 residues: CASSLSTGGTVKNIQYF. The CDR3 region has the DNA TGTGCCAGCAGTTTATCGACAGGGGGAACTGTAAAAAACATTCAGTACTTC.

V is TRBV14 and J is TRBJ1-2, with TRBD1 matching over 11 bases. The germline CDR1 and CDR2 sequences are SGHDN and FVKESK. The CDR3 is 16 amino acids. Losses at the gene ends were 1 base for V and 4 bases for J; bases not matched to a gene: 5. The CDR3 nucleotides are TGTGCCAGCAGCCAAGTCGGGACAGGGGGTGTCTATGGCTACACCTTC. Translated, it gives CASSQVGTGGVYGYTF. The entire variable domain, with the rest obtained from reference TRBV14 and TRBJ1-2, is as follows: EAGVTQFPSHSVIEKGQTVTLRCDPISGHDNLYWYRRVMGKEIKFLLHFVKESKQDESGMPNNRFLAERTGGTYSTLKVQPAELEDSGVYFCASSQVGTGGVYGYTFGSGTRLTVV.

This chain links TRBV27 with TRBJ2-3; D remains ambiguous. Germline V gene data show CDR1 as MNHEY and CDR2 as SMNVEV (reference sequence). The ends were cut back, 5 bases at V and 1 base at J, with 19 bases in the middle. The CDR3 runs 17 residues. The CDR3 sequence is CASSHQVSAAGTDTQYF. The CDR3 bases are TGTGCCAGCAGTCACCAAGTGTCGGCAGCAGGCACAGATACGCAGTATTTT.

This sequence joins TRBV27 and TRBJ1-1; D perhaps matches TRBD1 (6 bases). Per germline, CDR1 MNHEY and CDR2 SMNVEV (reference sequence). There are 14 residues in the CDR3. Trimming pared 5 bases from V and 6 bases from J, leaving 16 bases between. The CDR3 loop is CASSPLQGTAEAFF. CDR3 bases: TGTGCCAGCAGTCCCCTACAGGGTACGGCTGAAGCTTTCTTT.